This T cell receptor (beta chain) was obtained from a study of human thymus T cells. As to this clone: Its antigen is currently unknown.

Trimming took off 6 bases at V and 0 bases at J, with 14 bases between the two ends. Germline CDR1 is LNHDA and CDR2 is SQIVND (reference sequence). The CDR3 is 15 residues long. Generated by immunoSEQ multiplex PCR, the TCRdb table keeps only in-frame clones and is missing some. This table holds tens of thousands of clones, 95% found once. During corrective heart surgery, resections were taken, and the thymus tissue came from them. All donors were healthy Finnish infants who were undergoing corrective surgery to treat congenital heart defects. Study-wide results and caveats: Blood and thymic repertoires both appeared biased in V and J gene usage. Related studies noted strongly shared thymic repertoires across unrelated people.

The sequencing input was thymus tissue. This receptor was obtained from a girl less than two years old with a congenital heart defect but otherwise immunologically healthy. The chain carries TRBV19 and TRBJ1-1, with D tentatively TRBD1 (6 bases). CDR3 in DNA: TGTGCCAGTAGGGGGCAGGGGACGGTGAACACTGAAGCTTTCTTT. Translated: CASRGQGTVNTEAFF.